Shown below are 20 T cell receptor beta chains from a single sample sequenced in a study of cytomegalovirus exposure and HLA in healthy donors. A multiplex PCR was run with 60 Vbeta primers and 13 Jbeta primers. The protocol was immunoSEQ multiplex PCR, while the TCRdb copy is restricted to in-frame clones and leaves out a portion. The sample holds 100,000 or so clones; over 12% are singletons and the top ten take around 0.86%. Sequencing was done on a sample of PBMCs. These receptors originate from a female donor in good health and CMV-seronegative.

This clone was recorded a few times. The chain joins TRBV7-9 to TRBJ1-4, with D maybe TRBD1 (6 bases). Germline CDR1 and CDR2: SEHNR and FQNEAQ (reference sequence). Trimming shortened V by 5 bases and J by 8 bases, and 21 bases separated the two germline ends. This CDR3 has 16 residues. The CDR3 protein is CASSRAPGGREEKLFF. The CDR3 DNA reads as TGTGCCAGCAGCAGGGCCCCCGGGGGGCGTGAAGAAAAACTGTTTTTT.

This chain connects TRBV7-9 to TRBJ2-7; D is perhaps TRBD2 (5 bases). V lost 7 bases to trimming and J lost 5 bases, with 18 bases between them. Germline loops: CDR1 SEHNR, CDR2 FQNEAQ (reference sequence). The CDR3 is 14 residues long. The CDR3 coding sequence is TGTGCCAGCACGCCCTCGGCGGGCCACCACGAGCAGTACTTC. Its protein product is CASTPSAGHHEQYF.

The chain uses TRBV10-1 and TRBJ2-2; 11 bases agree with TRBD2. The J segment lost 5 bases and the V segment lost 0 bases, leaving 2 bases of the junction unmatched. Germline values: CDR1 WNHNN, CDR2 SYGVQD (reference sequence). The CDR3 totals 16 residues. The CDR3 nucleotides are TGCGCCAGCAGTGAGTCGCGACTAGCGGGGACCGGGGAGCTGTTTTTT. Translation gives CASSESRLAGTGELFF.

This chain joins TRBV4-1 and TRBJ2-7; D is possibly TRBD2 (6 bases). Deletions cut 5 bases from V and 0 bases from J, with 17 bases between. Per germline, CDR1 MGHRA and CDR2 YSYEKL. The CDR3 spans 16 residues. The CDR3 spells CASSKVAGRSSYEQYF. In nucleotides, the CDR3 is TGCGCCAGCAGCAAAGTGGCGGGGCGGAGCTCCTACGAGCAGTACTTC.

This clone showed up just a few times. The chain employs TRBV2 and TRBJ2-7, with D maybe TRBD1 (5 bases). This CDR3 has 14 residues. Germline CDR1 reads SNHLY; CDR2 reads FYNNEI. Trimming stripped 6 bases from V and 1 base from J, with 13 bases between. CDR3: CASRTTTVSYEQYF. The CDR3 DNA is TGTGCCAGCAGGACCACGACAGTATCCTACGAGCAGTACTTC.

V usage is TRBV9 and J usage is TRBJ1-6; no clear D gene. The germline V gene encodes CDR1 SGDLS and CDR2 YYNGEE. Trimming cost V 3 bases and J 3 bases, with 10 bases left between them. This CDR3 contains 15 residues. As DNA, the CDR3 is TGTGCCAGCAGCGATGAGGGCCACTATAATTCACCCCTCCACTTT. It specifies CASSDEGHYNSPLHF.

This clone has only a few counts. The chain carries TRBV6-6 and TRBJ2-3, with TRBD1 matching over 10 bases. CDR1 and CDR2 from the germline V gene are MNHNY and SVGAGI (reference sequence). After removal of 2 bases from V and 5 bases from J, the junction contained 4 bases not matched to a gene. This CDR3 spans 15 amino acids. The CDR3 sequence is CASSYQGQGQDTQYF. The CDR3 region has the DNA TGTGCCAGCAGTTACCAGGGACAGGGGCAAGATACGCAGTATTTT.

This clone occurred a few times. The chain employs TRBV29-1 and TRBJ2-1, with 9 bases that match TRBD1. Per germline, CDR1 SQVTM and CDR2 ANQGSEA. V was clipped by 7 bases and J by 8 bases; unmatched bases: 9. The CDR3 has 13 amino acids. The CDR3 here is CSAKRTGVHEQFF. CDR3 DNA: TGCAGCGCAAAACGGACAGGGGTGCATGAGCAGTTCTTC.

In its sample, this clone was seen a few times. The chain links TRBV6-5 to TRBJ1-5, with 8 bases fitting TRBD1. This CDR3 is built from 13 residues. The J segment lost 4 bases and the V segment lost 5 bases, leaving 1 base of the junction unmatched. In germline, CDR1 is MNHEY, CDR2 SVGAGI. This CDR3 is CASSRTGNQPQHF. CDR3 DNA sequence: TGTGCCAGCAGTAGGACAGGGAATCAGCCCCAGCATTTT.

This clone was seen only a few times. The chain carries TRBV9 and TRBJ1-4; 7 nucleotides match TRBD1. The CDR3 is 15 amino acids. CDR1 SGDLS and CDR2 YYNGEE come from the germline V gene. V shed 4 bases, J shed 3 bases, and the junction held 6 bases outside the gene matches. This CDR3 reads CASSLTTGSNEKLFF. The CDR3 DNA follows: TGTGCCAGCAGCCTCACGACAGGGTCTAATGAAAAACTGTTTTTT.

This clone was seen many times. V gene TRBV11-2 combines with J gene TRBJ1-3; 9 bases fit TRBD1. The V gene end was trimmed by 5 bases and the J gene end by 7 bases; junction bases not matched to a gene: 3. The CDR3 totals 13 residues. Germline CDR1 and CDR2: SGHAT and FQNNGV. CDR3 amino acids: CASSRDRENTIYF. The CDR3 coding sequence is TGTGCCAGCAGCCGGGACAGGGAGAACACCATATATTTT. Full variable domain (rest looked up from reference TRBV11-2 and TRBJ1-3): EAGVAQSPRYKIIEKRQSVAFWCNPISGHATLYWYQQILGQGPKLLIQFQNNGVVDDSQLPKDRFSAERLKGVDSTLKIQPAKLEDSAVYLCASSRDRENTIYFGEGSWLTVV.

The rearrangement uses TRBV5-1 and TRBJ2-2; tentatively, D is TRBD1 (5 bases). The germline V gene has CDR1 SGHRS and CDR2 YFSETQ. V lost 6 bases and J lost 6, with 6 bases in between. CDR3 size: 11 residues. The CDR3 reads CASKGAGELFF. The CDR3, as DNA: TGCGCCAGCAAAGGGGCCGGGGAGCTGTTTTTT.

The rearrangement uses TRBV4-3 and TRBJ2-5, with D possibly TRBD2 on 7 matching bases. Germline loops: CDR1 LGHNA, CDR2 YSLEER. The CDR3 consists of 15 residues. V dropped 1 base and J dropped 2 bases, with 11 bases sitting between them. The DNA for the CDR3 is TGCGCCAGCAGCCAAGGGGGAGGGGGGCAAGAGACCCAGTACTTC. Amino acid sequence: CASSQGGGGQETQYF.

This clone was counted a few times. The chain joins TRBV6-1 to TRBJ1-1; the match to TRBD1 covers 7 bases. The length of the CDR3 is 14 residues. Trimming took 4 bases from V and 1 from J; bases not matched to a gene: 3. Looked up from germline, CDR1 is MNHNS and CDR2 is SASEGT. CDR3 amino acids: CASSAGQENTEAFF. In DNA, the CDR3 is TGTGCCAGCAGTGCTGGACAGGAGAACACTGAAGCTTTCTTT.

This clone was seen only a few times. The rearrangement uses TRBV12-5 and TRBJ1-2, with D maybe TRBD1 (5 bases). The CDR3 sequence is 15 residues long. Germline V CDR1 and CDR2: LGHNT, FRNRAP. Trimming pared 2 bases from V and 3 bases from J, leaving 13 bases between. CDR3 bases: TGTGCTAGTGGTTTGCCTCTACAGGAGTACTATGGCTACACCTTC. Protein: CASGLPLQEYYGYTF.

The rearrangement links TRBV2 to TRBJ1-4, with a tentative D call TRBD1 (6 bases). The germline CDR1 and CDR2 sequences are SNHLY and FYNNEI. V gave up 6 bases and J gave up 4 bases, with 15 bases separating them. This CDR3 contains 15 residues. CDR3 region: CASRPHQGINEKLFF. CDR3 coding DNA: TGTGCCAGCAGACCGCACCAGGGGATTAATGAAAAACTGTTTTTT. The entire variable domain, with the rest obtained from reference TRBV2 and TRBJ1-4, is as follows: EPEVTQTPSHQVTQMGQEVILRCVPISNHLYFYWYRQILGQKVEFLVSFYNNEISEKSEIFDDQFSVERPDGSNFTLKIRSTKLEDSAMYFCASRPHQGINEKLFFGSGTQLSVL.

This clone was counted only a few times. The rearrangement joins TRBV7-8 to TRBJ2-7, with D maybe TRBD1 (5 bases). Germline assignment: CDR1 SGHVS and CDR2 FQNEAQ. V was cut by 1 base and J by 3 bases, with 19 bases left in between. This CDR3 has 17 amino acids. The CDR3 region is CASSLGLVWGLNYEQYF. In DNA form, the CDR3 reads TGTGCCAGCAGCTTAGGATTGGTCTGGGGCCTCAACTACGAGCAGTACTTC.

The rearrangement joins TRBV6-1 to TRBJ1-5; D possibly corresponds to TRBD1 (6 bases). The CDR3 spans 12 residues. Trimming left V 11 bases short and J 7 bases short, with 15 bases between. The germline V gene encodes CDR1 MNHNS and CDR2 SASEGT. The CDR3: CAGGGGRQPQHF. The CDR3 nucleotides are TGTGCCGGGGGAGGGGGACGGCAGCCCCAGCATTTT.

This clone was counted between two and nine times. The genes are TRBV5-6 and TRBJ2-3, with a weak D call TRBD2 (7 bases). Germline CDR1 SGHDT, CDR2 YYEEEE. V lost 0 bases and J 1 base, leaving 12 bases between the germline ends. The CDR3 sequence is 16 residues long. CDR3: CASSLVGGGRTDTQYF. The CDR3 coding sequence is TGTGCCAGCAGCTTGGTCGGCGGGGGCCGCACAGATACGCAGTATTTT. The complete variable domain, with remaining parts taken from reference TRBV5-6 and TRBJ2-3, reads DAGVTQSPTHLIKTRGQQVTLRCSPKSGHDTVSWYQQALGQGPQFIFQYYEEEERQRGNFPDRFSGHQFPNYSSELNVNALLLGDSALYLCASSLVGGGRTDTQYFGPGTRLTVL.

The chain recombines TRBV7-9 with TRBJ1-1; no clear D gene. The CDR3 has 16 residues. Per germline, CDR1 SEHNR and CDR2 FQNEAQ (reference sequence). With 3 bases removed from V and 3 bases from J, the gap between germline ends came to 17 bases. The CDR3 loop is CASSLFLHTEDTEAFF. The CDR3 DNA is TGTGCCAGCAGCTTGTTCTTGCACACGGAGGACACTGAAGCTTTCTTT. Together with reference TRBV7-9 and TRBJ1-1, the CDR3 gives the full variable domain: DTGVSQNPRHKITKRGQNVTFRCDPISEHNRLYWYRQTLGQGPEFLTYFQNEAQLEKSRLLSDRFSAERPKGSFSTLEIQRTEQGDSAMYLCASSLFLHTEDTEAFFGQGTRLTVV.